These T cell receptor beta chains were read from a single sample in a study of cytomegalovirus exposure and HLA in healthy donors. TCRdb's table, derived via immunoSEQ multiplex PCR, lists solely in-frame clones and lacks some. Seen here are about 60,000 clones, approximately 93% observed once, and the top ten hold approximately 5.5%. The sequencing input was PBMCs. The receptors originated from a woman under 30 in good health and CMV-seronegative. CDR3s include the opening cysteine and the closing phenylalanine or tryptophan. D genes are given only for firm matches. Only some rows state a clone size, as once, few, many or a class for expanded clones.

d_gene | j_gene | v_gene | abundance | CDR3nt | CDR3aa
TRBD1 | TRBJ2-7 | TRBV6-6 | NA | TGTGCCAGCACCCGAATTGCCGGGACAGAAACCTACGAGCAGTACTTC | CASTRIAGTETYEQYF
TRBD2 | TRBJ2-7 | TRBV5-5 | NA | TGTGCCAGCTCCTGGACTAGCGGTACCTACGAGCAGTACTTC | CASSWTSGTYEQYF
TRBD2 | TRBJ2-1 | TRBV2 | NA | TGTGCCAGCAGTGTCCGACTAGCGGGGGGCCCCTACAATGAGCAGTTCTTC | CASSVRLAGGPYNEQFF
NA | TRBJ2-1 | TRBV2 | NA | TGTGCCAGCAGTGAAGCGAGCCGGGCTAGCTCTTCTCGCAGGCGGACCTACAATGAGCAGTTCTTC | CASSEASRASSSRRRTYNEQFF
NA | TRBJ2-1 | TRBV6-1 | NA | TGTGCCAGCAGTGATGACAGAAATGAGCAGTTCTTC | CASSDDRNEQFF
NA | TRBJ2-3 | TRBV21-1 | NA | TGTGCCAGCAGCACCAATCAAGGGGCCCCTACGCAGTATTTT | CASSTNQGAPTQYF
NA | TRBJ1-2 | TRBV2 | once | TGTGCCAGCAGTGAAAACAGGGAATTTGGCTACACCTTC | CASSENREFGYTF
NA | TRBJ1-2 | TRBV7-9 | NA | TGTGCCAGCAGCTACTCAGGGAACTATGGCTACACCTTC | CASSYSGNYGYTF
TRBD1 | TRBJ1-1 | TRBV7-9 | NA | TGTGCCAGCAGCCGATCAGGGACAGGGGGAAACACTGAAGCTTTCTTT | CASSRSGTGGNTEAFF
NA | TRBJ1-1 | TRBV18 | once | TGTGCCAGCTCACCTACCCGAGAGTTGAACACTGAAGCTTTCTTT | CASSPTRELNTEAFF
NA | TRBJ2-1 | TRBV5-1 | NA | TGCGCCAGCAGCTTCTATGAGCAGTTCTTC | CASSFYEQFF
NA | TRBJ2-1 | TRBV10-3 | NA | TGTGCCATCAGTGAGAATAACAATGAGCAGTTCTTC | CAISENNNEQFF
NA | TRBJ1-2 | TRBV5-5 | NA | TGTGCCAGCAGCTTACGCGGCTATGGCTACACCTTC | CASSLRGYGYTF
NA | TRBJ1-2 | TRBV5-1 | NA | TGCGCCAGCAGCTTGGCCTGGGCAGGGGTTCATCCCAACTATGGCTACACCTTC | CASSLAWAGVHPNYGYTF
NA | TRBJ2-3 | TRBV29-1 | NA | TGCAGCGTTGAAGACAGGGGGACTGCAGATACGCAGTATTTT | CSVEDRGTADTQYF
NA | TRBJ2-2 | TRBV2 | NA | TGTGCCAGCAGTGCCGGGACAAAGGGCACCGGGGAGCTGTTTTTT | CASSAGTKGTGELFF
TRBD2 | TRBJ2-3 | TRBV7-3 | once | TGTGCCAGCAGCCCTGAGCGGGGGGGCCGTATCACAGATACGCAGTATTTT | CASSPERGGRITDTQYF
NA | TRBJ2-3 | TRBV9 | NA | TGTGCCAGCAGCGTCCTCAACACCGATACGCAGTATTTT | CASSVLNTDTQYF
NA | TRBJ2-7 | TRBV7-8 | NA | TGTGCCAGCAGCTTTGGAGCCTACGAGCAGTACTTC | CASSFGAYEQYF
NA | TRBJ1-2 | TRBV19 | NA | TGTGCCAGTAGTGAGGGACACCTCTATGGCTACACCTTC | CASSEGHLYGYTF
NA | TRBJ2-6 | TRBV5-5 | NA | TGTGCCAGCAGGCCAATGGCGGAGACTGGGGCCAACGTCCTGACTTTC | CASRPMAETGANVLTF
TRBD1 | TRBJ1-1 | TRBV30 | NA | TGTGCCTTGGGACAGTTAAACACTGAAGCTTTCTTT | CALGQLNTEAFF
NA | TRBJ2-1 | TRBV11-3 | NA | TGTGCCAGCAGCTTCATCAGGTATGAGCAGTTCTTC | CASSFIRYEQFF
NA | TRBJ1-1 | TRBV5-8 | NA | TGTGCCAGCAGCTTGGAAGGGGCGATAAACACTGAAGCTTTCTTT | CASSLEGAINTEAFF
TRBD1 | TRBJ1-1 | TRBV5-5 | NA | TGTGCCAGCAGCCTGACAGGGGTGAGGACTGAAGCTTTCTTT | CASSLTGVRTEAFF
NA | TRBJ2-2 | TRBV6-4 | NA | TGTGCCAGCAGTGAGCAGGGGAGTACCGGGGAGCTGTTTTTT | CASSEQGSTGELFF
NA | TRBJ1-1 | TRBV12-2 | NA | TGTGCAAGTCGCTTATGTAAAGGGAGGGAGGGATTGAACACTGAAGCTTTCTTT | CASRLCKGREGLNTEAFF
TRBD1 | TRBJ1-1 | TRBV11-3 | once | TGTGCCAGCAGCTGGGACCGCGAGGGCAGGGGGACTGAAGCTTTCTTT | CASSWDREGRGTEAFF
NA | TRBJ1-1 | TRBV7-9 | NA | TGTGCCAGCAGCGAGGGACATGAAGCTTTCTTT | CASSEGHEAFF
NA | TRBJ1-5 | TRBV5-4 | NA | TGTGCCAGCAGCTTGGCCTCTTCGGGGGATAGCAATCAGCCCCAGCATTTT | CASSLASSGDSNQPQHF
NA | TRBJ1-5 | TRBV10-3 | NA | TGTGCCATCAGTGAGTCTCCGGTCAACAATCAGCCCCAGCATTTT | CAISESPVNNQPQHF
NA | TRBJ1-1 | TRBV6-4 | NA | TGTGCCAGCAGTTCAACAGCGAACACTGAAGCTTTCTTT | CASSSTANTEAFF
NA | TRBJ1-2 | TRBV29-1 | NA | TGCAGCGTTGACCCAGGGGACTATGGCTACACCTTC | CSVDPGDYGYTF
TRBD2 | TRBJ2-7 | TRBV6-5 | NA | TGTGCCACCCGGGGGGCCTACGAGCAGTACTTC | CATRGAYEQYF
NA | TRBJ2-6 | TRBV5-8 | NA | TGTGCCAGCAGCTCGTCGGAGGGGGCGCTTTCTGGGGCCAACGTCCTGACTTTC | CASSSSEGALSGANVLTF
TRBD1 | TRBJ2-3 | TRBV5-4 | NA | TGTGCCAGCAGCTTGTTCCCCTCCAGGGACAGGGGCACAGATACGCAGTATTTT | CASSLFPSRDRGTDTQYF
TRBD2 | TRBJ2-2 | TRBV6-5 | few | TGTGCCAGCAACCGACTAGCGGAAGAAACCGGGGAGCTGTTTTTT | CASNRLAEETGELFF
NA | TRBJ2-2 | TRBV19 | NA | TGTGCCAGTAGTATACCAGGTTTCACCGGGGAGCTGTTTTTT | CASSIPGFTGELFF
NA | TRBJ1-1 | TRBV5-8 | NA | TGTGCCAGCAGCTTGGATGAGGGCACTGAAGCTTTCTTT | CASSLDEGTEAFF
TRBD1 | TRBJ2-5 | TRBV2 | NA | TGTGCCAGCACCATACAGGGGTGGCAAGAGACCCAGTACTTC | CASTIQGWQETQYF